This entry lists 12 T cell receptor beta chains sequenced from one sample in a study of OX40 agonist ivuxolimab in advanced cancers. TCRdb keeps only in-frame clones here, not all; method: immunoSEQ multiplex PCR. The table shows roughly 59,000 clones, with around 81% occurring only once. Sequenced material: CD4+ or CD8+ T cells sorted from blood, taken in a trial of the OX40 agonist ivuxolimab. The receptor source for this set is an adult with an advanced solid tumor such as melanoma, head and neck, liver or kidney cancer.

Comment on this clone: One end of the junction does not line up with germline, which may come from a read error. V is TRBV7-7 and J is TRBJ2-1, with D maybe TRBD1 (6 bases). This CDR3 region has 16 residues. Germline V gives CDR1 SSHAT, CDR2 FNYEAQ (reference sequence). CDR3 coding DNA: TGTGCTAGCAGCTTAGGCCGGACAGTCTCCTACAATGAGCAGTTCTTC. Amino acids: CASSLGRTVSYNEQFF.

The chain joins TRBV5-6 to TRBJ1-2; no clear D. V lost 2 bases, J lost 4 bases, and 12 bases lay in between. The CDR3 totals 14 residues. Germline V CDR1 and CDR2: SGHDT, YYEEEE. This CDR3 is CASSFNGNGYGYTF. Here the CDR3 DNA reads TGTGCCAGCAGCTTCAATGGCAACGGCTATGGCTACACCTTC.

The V call is TRBV19, the J call TRBJ1-1, with TRBD1 as a possible D gene (6 bases). Germline CDR1 and CDR2: LNHDA and SQIVND (reference sequence). This CDR3 comprises 13 residues. V gave up 11 bases and J gave up 1 base, with 14 bases separating them. CDR3: CAAGQGKNTEAFF. CDR3 DNA sequence: TGTGCCGCGGGCCAGGGGAAGAACACTGAAGCTTTCTTT.

This sequence joins TRBV6-5 and TRBJ1-1; no reliable D call. CDR3 length: 13 residues. Trimming removed 2 bases from V and 1 base from J, with 5 bases in between. Germline values: CDR1 MNHEY, CDR2 SVGAGI. CDR3 DNA sequence: TGTGCCAGCAGTTACGATAGGAACACTGAAGCTTTCTTT. It encodes CASSYDRNTEAFF.

As for this clone: Germline and junction disagree at one end, which may indicate a read error. The V and J genes are TRBV4-2 and TRBJ2-1, with 10 bases aligning to TRBD1. CDR1 and CDR2 from the germline V gene are LGHNA and YNFKEQ. This CDR3 has 16 residues. CDR3 DNA sequence: TGTGTCAGCAGCCAATTGGGTGGGACAGGGGACAATGAGCAGTTCTTC. It codes for CVSSQLGGTGDNEQFF.

In DNA form, the CDR3 reads TGTGCCAGCAGCTTGCGTCCGCGGGGGGGCCACGATACGCAGTATTTT. Translating it yields CASSLRPRGGHDTQYF. The chain links TRBV5-4 to TRBJ2-3; TRBD2 matches at 9 bases. This CDR3 spans 16 amino acids. CDR1 is SGHNT and CDR2 is YYREEE in the germline V gene (reference sequence). Trimming at V came to 1 base and at J to 6 bases, leaving 9 bases not matched to a gene.

This chain's CDR3 is CASSLVSRMSSYEQYF. The CDR3 nucleotides are TGTGCCAGCAGCTTAGTATCGCGGATGAGCTCCTACGAGCAGTACTTC. The genes are TRBV7-8 and TRBJ2-7; D remains ambiguous. Between the trimmed V and J ends, which lost 1 base and 0 bases, there was a span of 13 bases. The germline V gene encodes CDR1 SGHVS and CDR2 FQNEAQ. The CDR3 loop spans 16 amino acids.

This clone has a handful of counts. The rearrangement links TRBV5-4 to TRBJ1-1, with 8 positions matching TRBD1. This CDR3 contains 15 residues. Unmatched junction bases numbered 11, after V lost 2 bases and J lost 8 bases. Germline values: CDR1 SGHNT, CDR2 YYREEE (reference sequence). The CDR3 bases are TGTGCCAGCAGCTTAGGAGGGACAGGCAAAAAGGAAGCTTTCTTT. Translated: CASSLGGTGKKEAFF. Combining the CDR3 with reference TRBV5-4 and TRBJ1-1 gives the whole variable domain ETGVTQSPTHLIKTRGQQVTLRCSSQSGHNTVSWYQQALGQGPQFIFQYYREEENGRGNFPPRFSGLQFPNYSSELNVNALELDDSALYLCASSLGGTGKKEAFFGQGTRLTVV.

The chain uses TRBV6-5 and TRBJ2-1; 10 positions match TRBD2. The CDR3 has 16 residues. Germline V gene data show CDR1 as MNHEY and CDR2 as SVGAGI. V was clipped by 0 bases and J by 7 bases; unmatched bases: 6. The CDR3 nucleotides read TGTGCCAGCAGTTACTCGAGCGGGGGGGCTAATAATGAGCAGTTCTTC. The encoded protein is CASSYSSGGANNEQFF.

The V gene is TRBV10-3, the J gene TRBJ1-2, with unresolved D. The CDR3 consists of 12 residues. Germline V lookup: CDR1 ENHRY, CDR2 SYGVKD. The V end lost 11 bases, the J end lost 3 bases, and 13 bases lay between the germline ends. CDR3 protein: CAASPGDYGYTF. The CDR3 nucleotides are TGTGCCGCCTCTCCTGGGGACTATGGCTACACCTTC.

This chain links TRBV9 with TRBJ1-6, with D tentatively TRBD1 (5 bases). CDR3 length: 13 amino acids. Trimming left V 3 bases short and J 10 bases short, with 11 bases between. CDR1 and CDR2 (germline): SGDLS, YYNGEE. The DNA of the CDR3 is TGTGCCAGCAGCGCCTCGTGGGGCTCACCCCTCCACTTT. Protein: CASSASWGSPLHF.

The chain is built from TRBV18 and TRBJ1-3; unclear D gene. V was clipped by 6 bases and J by 1 base, with 10 bases between them. This CDR3 has 14 amino acids. Germline V gene lookup returns CDR1 KGHSH and CDR2 LQKENI. The CDR3 region is CASSGYVSGNTIYF. The CDR3 region has the DNA TGTGCCAGCTCGGGCTATGTGTCTGGAAACACCATATATTTT.